The source of this T cell receptor (beta chain) is a study of cytomegalovirus exposure and HLA in healthy donors. Study-level findings and limits: Information on immune exposure was restricted to one variable (CMV serostatus).

Both 60 Vbeta primers and 13 Jbeta primers went into the PCR. The table came from immunoSEQ multiplex PCR; TCRdb's copy has only in-frame clones and leaves some out. The sample records about 110,000 clones, about 68% being singletons. This CDR3 has 17 residues. Germline CDR1 and CDR2: MGHDK and SYGVNS. V lost 4 bases to trimming and J lost 1 base; unmatched junction nucleotides: 12. In the case of this clone: Its cognate antigen is unknown.

The specimen was PBMCs. This TCR was sampled from a man aged 25-45 years in good health and CMV-seropositive. This sequence joins TRBV25-1 and TRBJ1-1; 7 bases are a match to TRBD1. The CDR3 sequence is CASSGRYTGQPNTEAFF. The CDR3 coding sequence is TGTGCCAGCAGTGGGCGATACACGGGACAGCCGAACACTGAAGCTTTCTTT.